The 2 T cell receptor beta chains reported below all come from one sample, sequenced in a study of siplizumab effects on memory and regulatory T cells. Using immunoSEQ multiplex PCR, the repertoire was profiled, and TCRdb retains in-frame clones only, with some absent. The sample records about 100,000 clones, around 93% being singletons. The specimen was non-Treg CD4+ T cells sorted from blood. The receptor source for this set is a human donor in good health.

The chain joins TRBV25-1 to TRBJ2-1; D unclear. The ends were cut back, 1 base at V and 9 bases at J, with 4 bases in the middle. Germline V CDR1 and CDR2: MGHDK, SYGVNS. The CDR3 spans 11 residues. The CDR3 sequence is CASSEFSEQFF. DNA for the CDR3: TGTGCCAGCAGTGAATTCTCTGAGCAGTTCTTC.

V gene TRBV5-1 combines with J gene TRBJ2-7; no clear D. Looked up from germline, CDR1 is SGHRS and CDR2 is YFSETQ. Trimming took off 4 bases at V and 4 bases at J, with 6 bases between the two ends. This CDR3 region has 11 residues. The CDR3 sequence: CASSTQYEQYF. In DNA, the CDR3 is TGCGCCAGCAGCACCCAATACGAGCAGTACTTC. Looking up the rest from reference TRBV5-1 and TRBJ2-7 gives the full variable domain: KAGVTQTPRYLIKTRGQQVTLSCSPISGHRSVSWYQQTPGQGLQFLFEYFSETQRNKGNFPGRFSGRQFSNSRSEMNVSTLELGDSALYLCASSTQYEQYFGPGTRLTVT.